The subject of this entry is one T cell receptor (beta chain). Its antigen is unknown. The record originates from a study of blood T cells in healthy people across ages. A second PCR of about 7 to 12 cycles used a sample-barcoded 5' primer and a J-beta primer mix. In TCRdb, the 5' RACE reads were re-called with MiXCR into one record per CDR3 protein. The sample has about 900,000 distinct CDR3 sequences; approximately 67% are singletons. Germline V CDR1 and CDR2: MNHEY, SVGAGI. CDR3 length: 16 residues. The V gene end was trimmed by 6 bases and the J gene end by 7 bases; junction bases not matched to a gene: 13. Study conclusions and caveats: PBMC samples, being unsorted, prevented any conclusive comparison of naive and antigen-experienced cells. Measured against age, TCR beta diversity per million T cells decreased in a roughly linear manner. Samples with more naive T cells showed higher observed beta diversity. Possibly, changes in expanded clonotypes were confounded because donor CMV status was unknown.

The source material was blood. The chain employs TRBV6-5 and TRBJ2-1, with TRBD2 matching 9 bases. This TCR came from a man aged 30-40 years in good health. CDR3 nucleotide sequence: TGTGCCAGCAGGTCCCATAGCGGGGGAAGAGGGAATGAGCAGTTCTTC. This gives the protein CASRSHSGGRGNEQFF.